These 32 T cell receptor beta chains came from one sample sequenced in a study of blood T cells in healthy people across ages. Then a second PCR, running roughly 7 to 11 cycles, was carried out with a sample-barcoded 5' primer and a J-beta primer mix. One entry per CDR3 protein, called by TCRdb with MiXCR from the 5' RACE reads. This table has hundreds of thousands of distinct CDR3 sequences, roughly 41% appearing once. The material sequenced was blood. These receptors all come from an elderly man in good health.

This clonotype was observed a handful of times. The rearrangement joins TRBV27 to TRBJ2-3, with TRBD2 matching over 7 bases. Germline V gives CDR1 MNHEY, CDR2 SMNVEV (reference sequence). V gave up 2 bases and J gave up 2 bases; unmatched junction bases: 7. This CDR3 spans 16 amino acids. CDR3 region: CASSLQGLLNTDTQYF. CDR3 nucleotide sequence: TGTGCCAGCAGTTTACAGGGACTATTAAACACAGATACGCAGTATTTT.

V and J are TRBV27 and TRBJ1-5, with D unresolved. The germline CDR1 and CDR2 sequences are MNHEY and SMNVEV (reference sequence). The CDR3 sequence is 14 residues long. Deletions cut 11 bases from V and 2 bases from J, with 16 bases between. The DNA for the CDR3 is TGTGCCTGCAAGGGCGGGTCAGGCAATCAGCCCCAGCATTTT. It translates to CACKGGSGNQPQHF.

The CDR3 sequence: CASSPGPHYEQYF. As DNA, the CDR3 is TGTGCCAGCAGCCCAGGACCCCACTACGAGCAGTACTTC. The gene calls are TRBV7-2 and TRBJ2-7; no clear D gene. CDR3 length: 13 residues. The ends were cut back, 5 bases at V and 3 bases at J, with 11 bases in the middle. CDR1 SGHTA and CDR2 FQGNSA come from the germline V gene.

The chain is built from TRBV5-6 and TRBJ1-6; D is unclear. Trimming stripped 2 bases from V and 10 bases from J, with 10 bases between. The CDR3 has 13 amino acids. Germline assignment: CDR1 SGHDT and CDR2 YYEEEE. The CDR3 coding sequence is TGTGCCAGCAGCTTCTCGGGGTACTCACCCCTCCACTTT. Translating gives CASSFSGYSPLHF.

This clonotype was detected only once. One end of the junction varies from germline; a read error may be responsible. The chain combines TRBV3-1 with TRBJ2-1, with TRBD2 matching over 9 bases. The CDR3 runs to 18 residues. In germline, CDR1 is LGHDT, CDR2 YNNKEL (reference sequence). The CDR3 reads CASSQDGAGGYLYTEQFF. DNA of the CDR3: TGTGCCAGCAGCCAAGATGGAGCGGGGGGTTATCTTTACACTGAGCAGTTCTTC.

The chain joins TRBV3-1 to TRBJ1-2; unclear D gene. The V gene's germline CDR1 is LGHDT and CDR2 YNNKEL (reference sequence). The V and J ends lost 0 bases and 2 bases respectively, with 10 bases between them. CDR3 size: 15 residues. DNA of the CDR3: TGTGCCAGCAGCCAAGATTGGGCAGCAAACTATGGCTACACCTTC. This encodes CASSQDWAANYGYTF. The full variable domain, with the rest looked up from reference TRBV3-1 and TRBJ1-2, is DTAVSQTPKYLVTQMGNDKSIKCEQNLGHDTMYWYKQDSKKFLKIMFSYNNKELIINETVPNRFSPKSPDKAHLNLHINSLELGDSAVYFCASSQDWAANYGYTFGSGTRLTVV.

The chain employs TRBV28 and TRBJ2-5; possibly TRBD2 for D (6 bases). The V gene lost 6 bases and the J gene lost 2 bases, with 10 bases spanning the gap. Germline CDR1 and CDR2: MDHEN and SYDVKM. The CDR3 is made up of 13 amino acids. CDR3 sequence (DNA): TGTGCCAGCAGGCGGGGCTTACAAGAGACCCAGTACTTC. Protein sequence: CASRRGLQETQYF.

The chain recombines TRBV6-2 or TRBV6-3 with TRBJ2-4; 12 nucleotides match TRBD1. The V and J ends lost 1 base and 1 base, in that order; junction bases with no gene match: 8. This CDR3 comprises 19 residues. The germline V gene encodes CDR1 MNHEY and CDR2 SVGEGT. In DNA, the CDR3 is TGTGCCAGCAGTTACTTACTTGGGACAGGGGGCGCCGCCAAAAACATTCAGTACTTC. This codes for CASSYLLGTGGAAKNIQYF.

Note on this clonotype: The junction departs from germline at one end; a sequencing error may be responsible. The V call is TRBV27, the J call TRBJ2-3; D possibly matches TRBD1 or TRBD2 (5 bases each). Germline lookup yields CDR1 MNHEY and CDR2 SMNVEV (reference sequence). The CDR3 extends over 15 amino acids. In DNA, the CDR3 is TGTGCCAGCAGTGGTCAGACAGCTAGCACAGAGACGCAGTATTTT. Encoded protein: CASSGQTASTETQYF.

The chain employs TRBV3-1 and TRBJ2-7; tentatively, D is TRBD1 (6 bases). V dropped 8 bases and J dropped 4 bases, with 12 bases sitting between them. Germline V gene sequence: CDR1 LGHDT, CDR2 YNNKEL (reference sequence). There are 12 residues in the CDR3. The DNA of the CDR3 is TGTGCCAGCCTGGGGCAGGGGTACGAGCAGTACTTC. It specifies CASLGQGYEQYF.

This clonotype was observed once. The V call is TRBV20-1, the J call TRBJ1-1, with D possibly TRBD1 on 5 matching bases. V lost 0 bases and J lost 0, with 11 bases in between. Germline CDR1 DFQATT, CDR2 SNEGSKA (reference sequence). The CDR3 is 15 residues long. Here the CDR3 DNA reads TGCAGTGCTAGAGATCGGGGGTGGATGAACACTGAAGCTTTCTTT. It encodes CSARDRGWMNTEAFF.

This chain uses TRBV9 with TRBJ2-1, with D possibly called TRBD1 or TRBD2 (5 bases each). In germline, CDR1 is SGDLS, CDR2 YYNGEE. This CDR3 has 15 residues. Trimming took 4 bases from V and 5 from J, leaving 16 bases between them. The CDR3 DNA is TGTGCCAGCAGCCACCCGAGTTGGGGGAACAATGAGCAGTTCTTC. Amino acid sequence: CASSHPSWGNNEQFF.

The V and J genes are TRBV27 and TRBJ2-3; D call uncertain. The CDR3 extends over 18 amino acids. The V gene lost 6 bases and the J gene lost 1 base, with 23 bases spanning the gap. In germline, CDR1 is MNHEY, CDR2 SMNVEV (reference sequence). As DNA, the CDR3 is TGTGCCAGCAGGACCAAAGGTTGTGGCTCCCAAGGCACAGATACGCAGTATTTT. Protein: CASRTKGCGSQGTDTQYF.

As for this clonotype: A much larger clone differs by one base, so this may be a read error. The chain is built from TRBV27 and TRBJ2-7; no firm D call. The CDR3 sequence is 13 residues long. V was shortened by 6 bases and J by 7 bases, with 16 bases between the two germline ends. From germline, CDR1 is MNHEY and CDR2 SMNVEV (reference sequence). The CDR3 loop reads CASSRILYNEQYF. CDR3 nucleotides: TGTGCCAGCAGCCGTATCCTGTACAATGAGCAGTACTTC.

The chain is built from TRBV15 and TRBJ2-1; D remains ambiguous. The J call is uncertain, as TRBJ2-7 better fits the DNA end. The germline gives CDR1 LNHNV, CDR2 YYDKDF (reference sequence). The CDR3 runs 16 residues. The CDR3 bases are TGTGCCACCAGCAGAGAAATCCAGCGCCCCTACAATGAGCAGTACTTC. Its translation: CATSREIQRPYNEQYF.

This chain links TRBV6-6 with TRBJ1-1; D not certain. The CDR3 is made up of 14 amino acids. Germline V gene sequence: CDR1 MNHNY, CDR2 SVGAGI (reference sequence). V was trimmed by 3 bases and J by 1 base, leaving 9 bases between them. For the CDR3, the DNA is TGTGCCAGCAGTTATGAGACACCGAACACTGAAGCTTTCTTT. Translating it yields CASSYETPNTEAFF.

This clonotype occurred many times. V usage is TRBV9 and J usage is TRBJ2-1; 9 bases are a match to TRBD1. The germline V gene has CDR1 SGDLS and CDR2 YYNGEE. Trimming cost V 0 bases and J 3 bases; bases outside gene matches: 1. This CDR3 contains 15 residues. Here the CDR3 DNA reads TGTGCCAGCAGCGTAGGACAGGGGGGCTACAATGAGCAGTTCTTC. This sequence encodes CASSVGQGGYNEQFF.

This chain uses TRBV7-2 with TRBJ2-2, with TRBD1 matching 8 bases. Germline V gene data show CDR1 as SGHTA and CDR2 as FQGNSA. J gave up 6 bases and V 4 bases, and 4 bases lay outside the gene matches. The CDR3 loop spans 14 amino acids. CDR3 protein: CASSSDRGAGELFF. CDR3 sequence (DNA): TGTGCCAGCAGCTCTGACAGGGGCGCCGGGGAGCTGTTTTTT.

The rearrangement uses TRBV5-5 and TRBJ1-4; D is unclear. The CDR3 runs to 16 residues. The V end lost 4 bases, the J end lost 5 bases, and 18 bases lay between the germline ends. CDR1 is SGHKS and CDR2 is YYEKEE in the germline V gene (reference sequence). The CDR3 region is CASSDGRQLDNEKLFF. CDR3 nucleotide sequence: TGTGCCAGCAGCGACGGGAGGCAACTAGACAATGAAAAACTGTTTTTT.

The rearrangement uses TRBV20-1 and TRBJ2-7; 9 bases agree with TRBD2. CDR1 and CDR2 from the germline V gene are DFQATT and SNEGSKA (reference sequence). The CDR3 spans 14 residues. The J segment lost 7 bases and the V segment lost 7 bases, leaving 14 bases of the junction unmatched. The CDR3 DNA sequence: TGCAGTGTCACACCGGCGGGAGGGTCTGAAGAGCAGTACTTC. It yields the protein CSVTPAGGSEEQYF.

The rearrangement uses TRBV20-1 and TRBJ2-4; the D gene is possibly TRBD1 (5 bases). Germline CDR1 reads DFQATT; CDR2 reads SNEGSKA (reference sequence). V gave up 3 bases and J gave up 1 base, with 13 bases separating them. This CDR3 comprises 15 residues. DNA of the CDR3: TGCAGTGCTAGGATGCCCGCAGGGGCCAAAAACATTCAGTACTTC. Residues: CSARMPAGAKNIQYF.

This rearrangement joins TRBV6-5 to TRBJ2-1; 11 nucleotides match TRBD2. Germline V CDR1 and CDR2: MNHEY, SVGAGI. Germline trimming cut 2 bases from V and 6 bases from J; bases unmatched to any gene: 3. This CDR3 region has 15 residues. CDR3: CASSYGTSGGNEQFF. The CDR3 DNA reads as TGTGCCAGCAGTTACGGTACTAGCGGGGGCAATGAGCAGTTCTTC.

This clonotype was recorded at least ten times. The J gene is TRBJ2-5, the V gene TRBV9, with a possible D match to TRBD1 (5 bases). The CDR3 is made up of 15 amino acids. Trimming left V 0 bases short and J 5 bases short, with 14 bases between. Germline CDR1 and CDR2: SGDLS and YYNGEE. The CDR3 is CASSVVGQNGETQYF. The CDR3 nucleotides read TGTGCCAGCAGCGTAGTGGGGCAAAACGGGGAGACCCAGTACTTC.

The chain combines TRBV12-3 or TRBV12-4 with TRBJ2-3; tentative D call: TRBD1 (6 bases). CDR3 size: 15 residues. Trimming pared 2 bases from V and 3 bases from J, leaving 12 bases between. CDR3 protein: CASSLMGAQTDTQYF. The DNA of the CDR3 is TGTGCCAGCAGTTTAATGGGGGCGCAGACAGATACGCAGTATTTT.

About this clonotype: A much larger clone sits a single nucleotide away, making a read error possible. The chain recombines TRBV29-1 with TRBJ2-5; either TRBD1 or TRBD2 may supply D (6 bases each). Germline V gene data show CDR1 as SQVTM and CDR2 as ANQGSEA. The CDR3 has 16 amino acids. The CDR3 nucleotides are TGCAGCGTTGTACTGCCTACTGCTGGGGGGCAAGGGACCCAGTACTTC. This gives the protein CSVVLPTAGGQGTQYF.

Of note for this clonotype: This could be a read error, since a much larger clone is one nucleotide away. The chain uses TRBV4-3 and TRBJ2-7; the D call may be TRBD1 or TRBD2 (6 bases each). Germline assignment: CDR1 LGHNA and CDR2 YSLEER. Trimming left V 3 bases short and J 7 bases short, with 19 bases between. CDR3 length equals 15 residues. This CDR3 reads CASSHVRDWDNEQYF. For the CDR3, the DNA is TGCGCCAGCAGCCATGTCCGGGACTGGGACAATGAGCAGTACTTC.

Concerning this clonotype itself: It may be a read error: a sequence one base away is much more abundant. The chain carries TRBV7-2 and TRBJ1-1; D unresolved. V lost 0 bases and J lost 13, with 15 bases in between. Germline values: CDR1 SGHTA, CDR2 FQGNSA. CDR3 length: 13 amino acids. CDR3 bases: TGTACCAGCAGCTTAGCGTCTACTACGGAGGGTTTCTTT. Translated: CTSSLASTTEGFF.

V and J are TRBV11-3 and TRBJ2-2, with D unresolved. V gave up 1 base and J gave up 0 bases, with 6 bases separating them. Germline V CDR1 and CDR2: SGHNT, YENEEA. The CDR3 has 15 amino acids. The CDR3 reads CASSLVAANTGELFF. Here the CDR3 DNA reads TGTGCCAGCAGCTTAGTGGCCGCGAACACCGGGGAGCTGTTTTTT. Complete variable domain (other parts from reference TRBV11-3 and TRBJ2-2): EAGVVQSPRYKIIEKKQPVAFWCNPISGHNTLYWYLQNLGQGPELLIRYENEEAVDDSQLPKDRFSAERLKGVDSTLKIQPAELGDSAVYLCASSLVAANTGELFFGEGSRLTVL.

The rearrangement links TRBV7-9 to TRBJ2-1; D perhaps matches TRBD1 (6 bases). Germline CDR1 reads SEHNR; CDR2 reads FQNEAQ (reference sequence). The V end lost 6 bases, the J end lost 3 bases, and 15 bases lay between the germline ends. There are 15 residues in the CDR3. CDR3 sequence reads: CASSRVRGGYNEQFF. CDR3 nucleotide sequence: TGTGCCAGCAGTCGGGTCAGAGGGGGCTACAATGAGCAGTTCTTC.

The V gene is TRBV20-1, the J gene TRBJ1-4; D gene ambiguous. V was shortened by 5 bases and J by 3 bases, with 16 bases between the two germline ends. Germline V gene data show CDR1 as DFQATT and CDR2 as SNEGSKA (reference sequence). CDR3 length equals 15 residues. CDR3 in DNA: TGCAGTGCTCCTGAGCGGGCGGCAGCTAATGAAAAACTGTTTTTT. This sequence encodes CSAPERAAANEKLFF.

The V gene is TRBV6-2 or TRBV6-3, the J gene TRBJ2-1; D possibly corresponds to TRBD2 (5 bases). CDR3 size: 17 residues. Trimming left V 6 bases short and J 0 bases short, with 18 bases between. Per germline, CDR1 MNHEY and CDR2 SVGEGT. The DNA for the CDR3 is TGTGCCAGCAGCTCGACTACCCTAGCTGTCTCCTACAATGAGCAGTTCTTC. Its translation is CASSSTTLAVSYNEQFF.

This clonotype was picked up a small number of times. The V and J genes are TRBV7-8 and TRBJ2-7, with D possibly TRBD1 on 7 matching bases. The length of the CDR3 is 13 residues. Trimming shortened V by 5 bases and J by 6 bases, and 14 bases separated the two germline ends. CDR1 and CDR2 (germline): SGHVS, FQNEAQ. In nucleotides, the CDR3 is TGTGCCAGCAGCGAGAACAGGGGACTCGAGCAGTACTTC. Translating gives CASSENRGLEQYF.